The 24 T cell receptor beta chains below come from one sample, sequenced in a study of post-analysis software for immune sequencing data. General study findings and limits: In patients, about 5 TRBV segments were more frequent than in controls, with TRBV5-6, TRBV5-1 and TRBV20-1 among them.

The authors incorporated unique molecular identifiers into the TCR beta cDNA libraries. MiXCR was run by TCRdb on the PCR reads, yielding one entry per CDR3 protein. The profile shows 750,000 to 950,000 distinct CDR3 sequences, about 50% of them singletons. For these TCRs, the target antigens are not known. Sequencing input: blood. These TCRs come from a girl aged 5 to 17 with multiple sclerosis.

This clonotype has more than one count but fewer than ten. The rearrangement joins TRBV29-1 to TRBJ2-1; 12 bases map to TRBD1. V dropped 4 bases and J dropped 9; count of bases not matched to a gene: 7. This CDR3 is 14 amino acids long. Per the germline V gene, CDR1 is SQVTM and CDR2 is ANQGSEA. The DNA of the CDR3 is TGCAGCGTTGTTGGGACAGGGGGCCGTTTTGAGCAGTTCTTC. Translating it yields CSVVGTGGRFEQFF.

In this sample, this clonotype turned up once. The V and J genes are TRBV20-1 and TRBJ2-5; 12 nucleotides line up with TRBD2. The J call may be in error: the DNA end matches TRBJ2-7 better. Germline V lookup: CDR1 DFQATT, CDR2 SNEGSKA (reference sequence). The CDR3 totals 14 residues. The CDR3 DNA is TGCAGTGCCGTAGCTAGCGGGAGGGCCTACGAGCAGTACTTC. Residues: CSAVASGRAYEQYF.

The chain carries TRBV4-1 and TRBJ2-7; 9 bases are shared with TRBD1. With 1 base clipped from V and 5 bases from J, the junction kept 3 bases outside the gene matches. Per germline, CDR1 MGHRA and CDR2 YSYEKL. The CDR3 spans 14 residues. The CDR3, as DNA: TGCGCCAGCAGCCAAGTGGACAGGGGCGACGAGCAGTACTTC. Translation: CASSQVDRGDEQYF.

The chain employs TRBV6-5 and TRBJ2-7; 9 bases line up with TRBD1. The germline gives CDR1 MNHEY, CDR2 SVGAGI. V shed 7 bases and J 2 bases; nucleotides not matched to a gene: 12. The CDR3 sequence is 16 residues long. The CDR3 loop is CASTYLGTGQTYEQYF. In nucleotides, the CDR3 is TGTGCCAGCACCTACCTCGGGACAGGGCAAACCTACGAGCAGTACTTC.

This sequence joins TRBV12-3 or TRBV12-4 and TRBJ2-5; tentative D call: TRBD1 (6 bases). The CDR3 spans 14 residues. The V and J ends lost 6 bases and 5 bases respectively, with 16 bases between them. The CDR3 loop reads CASSLQGKGETQYF. The CDR3 region has the DNA TGTGCCAGCAGCCTACAGGGTAAAGGGGAGACCCAGTACTTC.

This clonotype was found a few times. CDR3 nucleotides: TGTGCCATCAGTGAGTCCCGGGGCAGGGGAAGCTCTGGGGCCAACGTCCTGACTTTC. As protein: CAISESRGRGSSGANVLTF. V and J are TRBV10-3 and TRBJ2-6; maybe TRBD1 (6 bases). V shed 0 bases and J shed 0 bases, with 15 bases lying between them. Germline V gene sequence: CDR1 ENHRY, CDR2 SYGVKD. This CDR3 comprises 19 residues.

The chain uses TRBV29-1 and TRBJ2-4; weak D call: TRBD2 (7 bases). Germline loops: CDR1 SQVTM, CDR2 ANQGSEA. The CDR3 sequence is 14 residues long. Trimming removed 8 bases at V and 6 bases at J, with 20 bases between. The CDR3 sequence is CSTSEGGSGNIQYF. The CDR3 DNA reads as TGCAGCACTTCGGAGGGGGGGAGCGGAAACATTCAGTACTTC. Filled out from reference TRBV29-1 and TRBJ2-4, the complete variable domain reads SAVISQKPSRDICQRGTSLTIQCQVDSQVTMMFWYRQQPGQSLTLIATANQGSEATYESGFVIDKFPISRPNLTFSTLTVSNMSPEDSSIYLCSTSEGGSGNIQYFGAGTRLSVL.

DNA of the CDR3: TGCGCCAGCAGGAATGGTAGCAATCAGCCCCAGCATTTT. It translates to CASRNGSNQPQHF. The chain joins TRBV5-1 to TRBJ1-5; D is unresolved. The CDR3 spans 13 residues. In germline, CDR1 is SGHRS, CDR2 YFSETQ. Trimming took 5 bases from V and 0 from J, leaving 6 bases between them.

This rearrangement joins TRBV4-1 to TRBJ2-6; possibly TRBD2 for D (6 bases). Germline values: CDR1 MGHRA, CDR2 YSYEKL. This CDR3 has 18 residues. The V end was cut by 3 bases, the J end by 2 bases, with 17 bases between. CDR3 protein: CASSHAPVGGPGANVLTF. The CDR3, as DNA: TGCGCCAGCAGCCACGCCCCTGTGGGGGGTCCTGGGGCCAACGTCCTGACTTTC.

The chain employs TRBV7-9 and TRBJ1-5; D is uncertain. The germline V gene has CDR1 SEHNR and CDR2 FQNEAQ (reference sequence). V gave up 0 bases and J gave up 2 bases, with 20 bases separating them. CDR3 size: 19 residues. The CDR3 reads CASSLASGLWVSGNQPQHF. CDR3 DNA: TGTGCCAGCAGCTTAGCGTCGGGGTTGTGGGTGTCGGGCAATCAGCCCCAGCATTTT.

The chain recombines TRBV10-3 with TRBJ2-1; a weak D match, TRBD2 (6 bases). TRBJ2-7 matches the DNA end more closely, so the J call is doubtful. The CDR3 length is 14 residues. Germline CDR1 reads ENHRY; CDR2 reads SYGVKD. CDR3 nucleotide sequence: TGTGCCATCAGCCGGGAGAGCTCCTACAATGAGCAGTACTTC. The encoded protein is CAISRESSYNEQYF.

V gene TRBV29-1 combines with J gene TRBJ2-7; D tentatively reads TRBD1 or TRBD2 (5 bases each). Germline assignment: CDR1 SQVTM and CDR2 ANQGSEA. V gave up 7 bases and J gave up 0 bases, with 16 bases separating them. There are 14 residues in the CDR3. The CDR3 DNA follows: TGCAGCGAGAGGGGAGCGGAGAGCTCCTACGAGCAGTACTTC. Translation: CSERGAESSYEQYF.

The V call is TRBV5-1, the J call TRBJ2-5; maybe TRBD1 (6 bases). The germline gives CDR1 SGHRS, CDR2 YFSETQ. This CDR3 comprises 14 residues. V was shortened by 1 base and J by 4 bases, with 11 bases between the two germline ends. CDR3 coding DNA: TGCGCCAGCAGCTTGACAGGGTATCGAGAGACCCAGTACTTC. Translated: CASSLTGYRETQYF. Combining the CDR3 with reference TRBV5-1 and TRBJ2-5 gives the whole variable domain KAGVTQTPRYLIKTRGQQVTLSCSPISGHRSVSWYQQTPGQGLQFLFEYFSETQRNKGNFPGRFSGRQFSNSRSEMNVSTLELGDSALYLCASSLTGYRETQYFGPGTRLLVL.

This sequence joins TRBV5-5 and TRBJ1-5; 7 bases match TRBD1. CDR1 SGHKS and CDR2 YYEKEE come from the germline V gene (reference sequence). This CDR3 has 15 amino acids. Trimming removed 0 bases from V and 8 bases from J; junction bases left unmatched: 8. The DNA of the CDR3 is TGTGCCAGCAGCTTGGTTGGGACAGTGAAGGAGCCCCAGCATTTT. Translated: CASSLVGTVKEPQHF.

This clonotype has a handful of counts. V usage is TRBV29-1 and J usage is TRBJ2-1; 7 nucleotides line up with TRBD1. This CDR3 is built from 13 residues. Germline lookup yields CDR1 SQVTM and CDR2 ANQGSEA. The V segment lost 5 bases and the J segment 8 bases; nucleotides outside the gene matches: 9. CDR3 in amino acids: CSVIQGPTYEQFF. In nucleotides, the CDR3 is TGCAGCGTTATACAGGGGCCGACCTATGAGCAGTTCTTC.

The chain uses TRBV11-2 and TRBJ1-1; the D gene is possibly TRBD1 (5 bases). V was cut by 1 base and J by 1 base, with 13 bases left in between. This CDR3 contains 16 residues. The germline V gene has CDR1 SGHAT and CDR2 FQNNGV. This chain's CDR3 is CASSLARGSGNTEAFF. DNA of the CDR3: TGTGCCAGCAGCTTAGCTCGGGGCTCGGGGAACACTGAAGCTTTCTTT.

The chain is built from TRBV29-1 and TRBJ2-7, with 11 bases matching TRBD2. There are 15 residues in the CDR3. Losses at the gene ends were 3 bases for V and 0 bases for J; bases not matched to a gene: 4. CDR1 is SQVTM and CDR2 is ANQGSEA in the germline V gene. CDR3 sequence: CSVEASGGSSYEQYF. The CDR3 nucleotides are TGCAGCGTTGAGGCTAGCGGGGGGAGCTCCTACGAGCAGTACTTC.

The chain links TRBV6-1 to TRBJ2-5; 7 bases map to TRBD1. There are 14 residues in the CDR3. V lost 7 bases to trimming and J lost 5 bases; unmatched junction nucleotides: 10. Germline loops: CDR1 MNHNS, CDR2 SASEGT. The CDR3 DNA follows: TGTGCCAGCAACGCAAGGACAGGCGGGGAGACCCAGTACTTC. It specifies CASNARTGGETQYF.

The rearrangement uses TRBV20-1 and TRBJ2-7, with 15 nucleotides matching TRBD2. The CDR3 totals 16 residues. Per the germline V gene, CDR1 is DFQATT and CDR2 is SNEGSKA (reference sequence). The junction had 7 bases not matched to a gene; V was cut back by 1 base and J by 6 bases. This chain's CDR3 is CSARGRTSGRASEQYF. CDR3 bases: TGCAGTGCTAGAGGGAGGACTAGCGGGAGGGCGTCCGAGCAGTACTTC.

This clonotype is a singleton in its sample. J is TRBJ1-2 and V is TRBV20-1; 12 bases agree with TRBD1. Per germline, CDR1 DFQATT and CDR2 SNEGSKA (reference sequence). V gave up 5 bases and J gave up 7 bases; unmatched junction bases: 5. The CDR3 is made up of 13 amino acids. The CDR3: CSAPPGQGAGYTF. As DNA, the CDR3 is TGCAGTGCTCCTCCGGGACAGGGGGCTGGCTACACCTTC.

The V and J genes are TRBV28 and TRBJ2-5; perhaps TRBD2 as D (7 bases). The DNA end lines up better with TRBJ2-7; the J call may be wrong. CDR1 is MDHEN, CDR2 SYDVKM, per germline. The CDR3 consists of 15 residues. The CDR3 DNA sequence: TGTGCCAGCAGTTCCCTGGGGGCGGGAGCCTACGAGCAGTACTTC. Protein sequence: CASSSLGAGAYEQYF.

The sample holds a few counts of this clonotype. The V call is TRBV20-1, the J call TRBJ2-6, with 12 bases matching TRBD2. The CDR3 is 18 residues long. Per the germline V gene, CDR1 is DFQATT and CDR2 is SNEGSKA (reference sequence). Trimming at V came to 6 bases and at J to 1 base, leaving 10 bases not matched to a gene. CDR3 sequence: CSARALAGGPSGANVLTF. The DNA for the CDR3 is TGCAGTGCCAGGGCCCTAGCGGGGGGGCCATCTGGGGCCAACGTCCTGACTTTC.

This clonotype has ten or more counts. This chain joins TRBV10-3 and TRBJ2-3; 7 nucleotides match TRBD1. The germline gives CDR1 ENHRY, CDR2 SYGVKD. V shed 10 bases, J shed 4 bases, and the junction held 11 bases outside the gene matches. CDR3 size: 14 residues. In DNA, the CDR3 is TGTGCCACTCGACAGGGTATTGTCCCAGATACGCAGTATTTT. Its translation: CATRQGIVPDTQYF.

This clonotype turned up a few times. The J gene is TRBJ2-5, the V gene TRBV20-1; 12 nucleotides line up with TRBD2. Losses at the gene ends were 6 bases for V and 5 bases for J; bases not matched to a gene: 7. The length of the CDR3 is 14 residues. Germline CDR1 DFQATT, CDR2 SNEGSKA (reference sequence). The CDR3 loop reads CSATGLAGVETQYF. The CDR3 DNA reads TGCAGTGCAACGGGACTAGCGGGTGTGGAGACCCAGTACTTC.